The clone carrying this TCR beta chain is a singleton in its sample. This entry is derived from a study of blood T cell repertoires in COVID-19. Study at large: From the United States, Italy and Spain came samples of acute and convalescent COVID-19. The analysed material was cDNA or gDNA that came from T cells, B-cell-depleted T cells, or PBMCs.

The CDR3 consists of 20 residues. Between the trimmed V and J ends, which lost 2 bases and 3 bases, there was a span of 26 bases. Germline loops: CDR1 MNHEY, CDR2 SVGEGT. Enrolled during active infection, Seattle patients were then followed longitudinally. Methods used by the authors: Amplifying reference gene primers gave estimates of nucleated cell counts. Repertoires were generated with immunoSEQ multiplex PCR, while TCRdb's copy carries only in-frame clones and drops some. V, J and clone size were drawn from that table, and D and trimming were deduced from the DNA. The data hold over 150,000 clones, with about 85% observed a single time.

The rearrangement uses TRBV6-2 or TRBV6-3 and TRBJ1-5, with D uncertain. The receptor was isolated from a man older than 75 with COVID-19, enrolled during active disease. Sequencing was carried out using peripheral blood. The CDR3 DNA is TGTGCCAGCAGTTACGTCGAAGGTAACGCGCGTTTGAGCGTCAATCAGCCCCAGCATTTT. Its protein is CASSYVEGNARLSVNQPQHF.